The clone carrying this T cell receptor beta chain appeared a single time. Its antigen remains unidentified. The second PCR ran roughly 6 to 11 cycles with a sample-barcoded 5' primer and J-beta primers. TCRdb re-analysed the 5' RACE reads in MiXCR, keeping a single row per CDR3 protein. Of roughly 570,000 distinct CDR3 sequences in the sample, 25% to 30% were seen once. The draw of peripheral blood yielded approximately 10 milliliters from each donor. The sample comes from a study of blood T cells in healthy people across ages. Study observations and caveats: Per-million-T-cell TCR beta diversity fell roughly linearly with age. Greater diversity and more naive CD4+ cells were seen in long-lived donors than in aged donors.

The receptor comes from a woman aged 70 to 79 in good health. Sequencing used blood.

The CDR3 reads CASSPSFQQGRGTQYF. The CDR3 DNA reads as TGTGCCAGCTCACCGAGCTTTCAACAGGGGAGGGGGACCCAGTACTTC. The J gene is TRBJ2-5, the V gene TRBV18; the D call may be TRBD1 or TRBD2 (7 bases each). V gave up 3 bases and J gave up 7 bases, with 21 bases separating them. This CDR3 has 16 amino acids. Germline CDR1 and CDR2: KGHSH and LQKENI.